This T cell receptor (beta chain) was sequenced in a study of cytotoxic CD8 clonotypes in ibrutinib-treated CLL. The overall study: After treatment lasting a median 12 months, range 6 to 36, response samples were collected.

This clone was detected only a few times. Its antigen is undetermined. Broader study findings: Higher circulating CD8+ T-cell counts strongly accompanied higher baseline clonality, above age-matched healthy donors. The times at which samples were taken varied between sustained-remission and progressing patients. Public clonotypes, an uncommon group, contracted or remained stable on treatment.

The CDR3 has 12 residues. V was clipped by 3 bases and J by 10 bases; unmatched bases: 5. The germline V gene has CDR1 MNHEY and CDR2 SMNVEV (reference sequence). TCRdb's copy holds only in-frame clones and misses some; the assay was immunoSEQ multiplex PCR. The sample holds 130,000 or so clones, over 75% seen once. Sequenced material: PBMCs, taken after 24 months of ibrutinib treatment. V usage is TRBV27 and J usage is TRBJ1-1; 7 bases align to TRBD1. The sequence derives from a human donor with chronic lymphocytic leukemia. The CDR3 DNA sequence: TGTGCCAGCAGTTTGGTGGGACAGCGAGCTTTCTTT. Protein product: CASSLVGQRAFF.